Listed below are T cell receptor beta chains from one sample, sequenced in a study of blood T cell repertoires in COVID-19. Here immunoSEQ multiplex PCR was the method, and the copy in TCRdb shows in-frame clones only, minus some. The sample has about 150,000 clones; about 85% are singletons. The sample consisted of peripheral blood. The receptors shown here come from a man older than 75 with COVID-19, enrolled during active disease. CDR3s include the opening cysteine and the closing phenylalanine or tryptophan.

CDR3 protein: CASSFRTSGTRETQYF
J gene: TRBJ2-5
V gene: TRBV6-2/TRBV6-3

CDR3 protein: CASSSIPGQGGGELFF
J gene: TRBJ2-2
V gene: TRBV5-4

CDR3 protein: CASSLVLQETQYF
J gene: TRBJ2-5
V gene: TRBV12-3/TRBV12-4

CDR3 protein: CASSDTRNTGELFF
J gene: TRBJ2-2
V gene: TRBV2

CDR3 protein: CAISEWEQGTEAFF
J gene: TRBJ1-1
V gene: TRBV10-3

CDR3 protein: CSASRAGSYEQYF
J gene: TRBJ2-7
V gene: TRBV20-1

CDR3 protein: CASSYSGGLYNEQFF
J gene: TRBJ2-1
V gene: TRBV9

CDR3 protein: CASSPPGSGGYEQYF
J gene: TRBJ2-7
V gene: TRBV18

CDR3 protein: CASNIQGGDEKLFF
J gene: TRBJ1-4
V gene: TRBV28

CDR3 protein: CASSQEHSTDTQYF
J gene: TRBJ2-3
V gene: TRBV4-3

CDR3 protein: CASSSIRQSTDTQYF
J gene: TRBJ2-3
V gene: TRBV7-9

CDR3 protein: CASSLGSNQPQHF
J gene: TRBJ1-5
V gene: TRBV18

CDR3 protein: CASSLGAGYGYTF
J gene: TRBJ1-2
V gene: TRBV12-3/TRBV12-4

CDR3 protein: CASSPPSGGTEAFF
J gene: TRBJ1-1
V gene: TRBV7-9

CDR3 protein: CASSLGTGTLYNEQFF
J gene: TRBJ2-1
V gene: TRBV7-2

CDR3 protein: CASEKDRNTGELFF
J gene: TRBJ2-2
V gene: TRBV9

CDR3 protein: CASSQGLQGTTEAFF
J gene: TRBJ1-1
V gene: TRBV11-2

CDR3 protein: CASSYSRGDTQYF
J gene: TRBJ2-3
V gene: TRBV6-2/TRBV6-3

CDR3 protein: CAISEPTTRGTEAFF
J gene: TRBJ1-1
V gene: TRBV10-3

CDR3 protein: CASTRSTDTEAFF
J gene: TRBJ1-1
V gene: TRBV5-4

CDR3 protein: CASSYTTAHRGNTIYF
J gene: TRBJ1-3
V gene: TRBV6-5

CDR3 protein: CASSLITGLNTEAFF
J gene: TRBJ1-1
V gene: TRBV11-2

CDR3 protein: CASSEARTDRQFF
J gene: TRBJ2-1
V gene: TRBV6-1

CDR3 protein: CASSSYYRERRTGNTIYF
J gene: TRBJ1-3
V gene: TRBV11-2

CDR3 protein: CASSHGGQAGGYTF
J gene: TRBJ1-2
V gene: TRBV4-1

CDR3 protein: CASSLSAGNYGYTF
J gene: TRBJ1-2
V gene: TRBV5-5

CDR3 protein: CASSPRDRGTHEQYF
J gene: TRBJ2-7
V gene: TRBV19

CDR3 protein: CASSLGDSQNEQFF
J gene: TRBJ2-1
V gene: TRBV11-2

CDR3 protein: CASSGQGDYGYTF
J gene: TRBJ1-2
V gene: TRBV12-3/TRBV12-4

CDR3 protein: CASNSWDRGHRGYTF
J gene: TRBJ1-2
V gene: TRBV13

CDR3 protein: CASSLRTGEGSYNSPLHF
J gene: TRBJ1-6
V gene: TRBV27

CDR3 protein: CASSLALGRPGNTEAFF
J gene: TRBJ1-1
V gene: TRBV5-1

CDR3 protein: CASSPGTTNSPLHF
J gene: TRBJ1-6
V gene: TRBV5-1

CDR3 protein: CATSDETSGGLASTDTQYF
J gene: TRBJ2-3
V gene: TRBV24-1

CDR3 protein: CASSRQGATEAFF
J gene: TRBJ1-1
V gene: TRBV12-3/TRBV12-4